These 25 T cell receptor beta chains share one sample of origin, sequenced in a study of post-analysis software for immune sequencing data. These receptors lack a known antigen. Unique molecular identifiers were carried by the TCR beta cDNA libraries. TCRdb processed the PCR reads anew with MiXCR; each CDR3 protein has one entry. The table includes roughly 870,000 distinct CDR3 sequences, roughly 58% detected once. Study-wide findings and caveats: Controls showed lower frequencies than patients for several TRBV segments, and TRBV5-6, TRBV5-1 and TRBV20-1 were among these.

Sequenced sample: blood. All receptors come from a girl aged 5-17 years with multiple sclerosis.

This clonotype was detected only a few times. The chain has TRBV18 and TRBJ2-3; D is uncertain. The length of the CDR3 is 15 residues. Trimming removed 5 bases at V and 1 base at J, with 13 bases between. Per the germline V gene, CDR1 is KGHSH and CDR2 is LQKENI. CDR3 sequence (DNA): TGTGCCAGCTCATACGTGCGATCTGGCACAGATACGCAGTATTTT. This codes for CASSYVRSGTDTQYF.

This chain links TRBV7-2 with TRBJ2-7; D gene ambiguous. CDR3 length: 14 amino acids. Deletions cut 5 bases from V and 3 bases from J, with 14 bases between. The germline V gene has CDR1 SGHTA and CDR2 FQGNSA. Written as DNA, the CDR3 is TGTGCCAGCAGCCCGACCACCACTCACTACGAGCAGTACTTC. It encodes CASSPTTTHYEQYF.

This chain joins TRBV7-9 and TRBJ2-5; D could derive from TRBD1 or TRBD2 (5 bases each). This CDR3 is 15 amino acids long. The germline V and J ends were trimmed by 5 bases and 1 base, with 14 bases remaining between them. Per germline, CDR1 SEHNR and CDR2 FQNEAQ (reference sequence). In DNA form, the CDR3 reads TGTGCCAGCAGCCCTTCGGGACGGCCCCAAGAGACCCAGTACTTC. Its translation is CASSPSGRPQETQYF.

The sample holds a few counts of this clonotype. This chain uses TRBV3-1 with TRBJ2-3, with TRBD2 matching 12 bases. The CDR3 contains 16 residues. Per germline, CDR1 LGHDT and CDR2 YNNKEL (reference sequence). V lost 3 bases to trimming and J lost 3 bases; unmatched junction nucleotides: 4. This chain's CDR3 is CASSHRTSGKTDTQYF. The CDR3 DNA reads as TGTGCCAGCAGCCACCGGACTAGCGGGAAGACAGATACGCAGTATTTT.

The CDR3 region is CASSQTSGGAGTQYF. CDR3 in DNA: TGTGCCAGCAGCCAGACTAGCGGGGGCGCTGGTACGCAGTATTTT. The chain is built from TRBV7-8 and TRBJ2-3, with 12 bases lining up with TRBD2. CDR1 is SGHVS and CDR2 is FQNEAQ in the germline V gene. CDR3 size: 15 residues. The V gene end was trimmed by 5 bases and the J gene end by 8 bases; junction bases not matched to a gene: 8.

The V gene is TRBV12-3 or TRBV12-4, the J gene TRBJ2-2, with TRBD1 matching 8 bases. Unmatched junction bases numbered 9, after V lost 0 bases and J lost 6 bases. This CDR3 is built from 17 residues. The CDR3: CASSLAPRGLLAGELFF. The CDR3 nucleotides are TGTGCCAGCAGTTTAGCGCCCAGGGGGCTCTTGGCCGGGGAGCTGTTTTTT.

The chain recombines TRBV5-6 with TRBJ2-5, with 9 nucleotides matching TRBD1. The CDR3 has 14 amino acids. V shed 3 bases, J shed 0 bases, and the junction held 0 bases outside the gene matches. Germline-derived CDR1 and CDR2 are SGHDT and YYEEEE. The DNA for the CDR3 is TGTGCCAGCAGCTGGGACAGGGACCAAGAGACCCAGTACTTC. Residues: CASSWDRDQETQYF.

This clonotype was observed a handful of times. The rearrangement joins TRBV20-1 to TRBJ2-1; 8 bases match TRBD2. There are 15 residues in the CDR3. The germline CDR1 and CDR2 sequences are DFQATT and SNEGSKA (reference sequence). Losses at the gene ends were 0 bases for V and 10 bases for J; bases not matched to a gene: 11. Written as DNA, the CDR3 is TGCAGTGCTAGAGATTTGACGGGGGGGCAACAGGAGCAGTTCTTC. It specifies CSARDLTGGQQEQFF.

V is TRBV10-3 and J is TRBJ2-7; D possibly corresponds to TRBD2 (5 bases). Germline V gene lookup returns CDR1 ENHRY and CDR2 SYGVKD. The CDR3 has 14 amino acids. Trimming left V 5 bases short and J 0 bases short, with 11 bases between. The CDR3: CAISPSGSSYEQYF. CDR3 sequence (DNA): TGTGCCATCAGTCCGTCGGGATCCTCCTACGAGCAGTACTTC.

This clonotype was seen repeatedly, ten times or more. The rearrangement links TRBV11-1 to TRBJ2-7; 12 bases are a match to TRBD2. The V gene's germline CDR1 is SGHAT and CDR2 FQDESV (reference sequence). Trimming removed 5 bases from V and 5 bases from J; junction bases left unmatched: 4. The CDR3 covers 14 residues. The CDR3 DNA follows: TGTGCCAGCAGCCGCCGACTAGCGGGAGACGAGCAGTACTTC. It encodes CASSRRLAGDEQYF.

The rearrangement uses TRBV6-5 and TRBJ1-6; 8 bases agree with TRBD1. The germline gives CDR1 MNHEY, CDR2 SVGAGI. The CDR3 is made up of 16 amino acids. V dropped 8 bases and J dropped 9; count of bases not matched to a gene: 15. The CDR3 loop is CASSPRRTGIISPLHF. CDR3 bases: TGTGCCAGCTCCCCACGCCGGACAGGGATTATTTCACCCCTCCACTTT.

In the case of this clonotype: The junction and the germline gene differ at one end; a read error may be behind it. This chain links TRBV6-5 with TRBJ2-1; 10 bases map to TRBD2. The CDR3 length is 15 residues. Germline assignment: CDR1 MNHEY and CDR2 SVGAGI. As DNA, the CDR3 is TGTGCCATCAGTGAGGTTCCAGCGGGAGGGGATGAGCAGTTCTTC. Its translation is CAISEVPAGGDEQFF.

This clonotype was picked up a small number of times. This sequence joins TRBV19 and TRBJ2-5; 7 bases align to TRBD1. The closer fit of TRBJ2-7 to the DNA end suggests the J call may be wrong. The germline CDR1 and CDR2 sequences are LNHDA and SQIVND (reference sequence). This CDR3 spans 15 amino acids. The chain's CDR3 is CASRFGETGTYEQYF. CDR3 bases: TGTGCCAGTAGATTCGGGGAGACAGGGACCTACGAGCAGTACTTC.

There are a few counts of this clonotype. J is TRBJ1-6 and V is TRBV20-1; 10 nucleotides align to TRBD1. Germline-derived CDR1 and CDR2 are DFQATT and SNEGSKA (reference sequence). The junction had 15 bases not matched to a gene; V was cut back by 3 bases and J by 1 base. There are 20 residues in the CDR3. CDR3 sequence: CSASPSVRTGGGSYNSPLHF. The CDR3 DNA is TGCAGTGCTAGCCCCTCCGTGAGGACAGGGGGGGGGTCCTATAATTCACCCCTCCACTTT.

The CDR3 loop is CASSGRGAITEAFF. CDR3 DNA: TGCGCCAGCAGCGGCAGAGGGGCGATCACTGAAGCTTTCTTT. The J gene is TRBJ1-1, the V gene TRBV5-1; TRBD1 is a possible D gene (5 bases). V was shortened by 4 bases and J by 4 bases, with 14 bases between the two germline ends. In germline, CDR1 is SGHRS, CDR2 YFSETQ. This CDR3 comprises 14 residues.

The chain couples TRBV20-1 to TRBJ2-5; TRBD1 is a possible D gene (6 bases). The CDR3 runs to 15 residues. The V and J ends lost 4 bases and 2 bases respectively, with 17 bases between them. From germline, CDR1 is DFQATT and CDR2 SNEGSKA (reference sequence). For the CDR3, the DNA is TGCAGTGCTATGATGACAGGTGGGGTGCAAGAGACCCAGTACTTC. This translates into CSAMMTGGVQETQYF.

The chain carries TRBV9 and TRBJ2-1; D might be TRBD2 (5 bases). The CDR3 is 15 residues long. Between the trimmed V and J ends, which lost 3 bases and 3 bases, there was a span of 13 bases. Germline assignment: CDR1 SGDLS and CDR2 YYNGEE. The CDR3 here is CASSGPSLVYNEQFF. The CDR3 DNA follows: TGTGCCAGCAGCGGCCCCTCACTAGTCTACAATGAGCAGTTCTTC.

This clonotype was seen a few times. The J gene is TRBJ2-7, the V gene TRBV29-1; 11 nucleotides agree with TRBD1. Per germline, CDR1 SQVTM and CDR2 ANQGSEA. The CDR3 totals 16 residues. V lost 6 bases to trimming and J lost 6 bases; unmatched junction nucleotides: 16. This CDR3 is CSVGQADRGHLPEQYF. As DNA, the CDR3 is TGCAGCGTCGGTCAGGCGGACAGGGGGCATCTCCCCGAGCAGTACTTC.

The chain uses TRBV4-1 and TRBJ2-7; D ambiguous. CDR3 size: 14 residues. The V gene lost 7 bases and the J gene lost 5 bases, with 18 bases spanning the gap. Germline CDR1 reads MGHRA; CDR2 reads YSYEKL. The CDR3: CASTRILENHEQYF. CDR3 bases: TGCGCCAGCACCCGAATTTTGGAAAACCACGAGCAGTACTTC.

This clonotype was found a few times. In DNA form, the CDR3 reads TGTGCCAGCAGCCCGGAGGCCATCCGGACAGACACCAAAAACATTCAGTACTTC. Its translation: CASSPEAIRTDTKNIQYF. The rearrangement joins TRBV7-6 to TRBJ2-4; possible D gene TRBD1, 6 bases. Germline loops: CDR1 SGHVS, CDR2 FNYEAQ. This CDR3 comprises 18 residues. V lost 5 bases to trimming and J lost 2 bases, with 22 bases between them.

This chain links TRBV29-1 with TRBJ1-2, with a possible D match to TRBD1 (5 bases). Trimming shortened V by 7 bases and J by 0 bases, and 12 bases separated the two germline ends. The V gene's germline CDR1 is SQVTM and CDR2 ANQGSEA. CDR3 length equals 13 residues. CDR3 bases: TGCAGCGCCTCCTCGGGGCCTAACTATGGCTACACCTTC. Its translation: CSASSGPNYGYTF.

This clonotype has more than one count but fewer than ten. The CDR3 nucleotides are TGTGCCAGCAGCTTAGTTGCAGGGAGTAACTATGGCTACACCTTC. It encodes CASSLVAGSNYGYTF. V is TRBV7-8 and J is TRBJ1-2; maybe TRBD1 (5 bases). Germline V gives CDR1 SGHVS, CDR2 FQNEAQ. The CDR3 loop spans 15 amino acids. V was shortened by 1 base and J by 1 base, with 10 bases between the two germline ends. The whole variable domain, filled in from reference TRBV7-8 and TRBJ1-2, reads GAGVSQSPRYKVAKRGQDVALRCDPISGHVSLFWYQQALGQGPEFLTYFQNEAQLDKSGLPSDRFFAERPEGSVSTLKIQRTQQEDSAVYLCASSLVAGSNYGYTFGSGTRLTVV.

The CDR3 sequence is CASDSKNYGYTF. For the CDR3, the DNA is TGTGCCAGCGACTCCAAAAACTATGGCTACACCTTC. The J gene is TRBJ1-2, the V gene TRBV6-2 or TRBV6-3, with D hard to call. From germline, CDR1 is MNHEY and CDR2 SVGEGT. Trimming took off 8 bases at V and 2 bases at J, with 9 bases between the two ends. CDR3 length: 12 amino acids.

J is TRBJ2-7 and V is TRBV5-1; D possibly matches TRBD1 or TRBD2 (5 bases each). CDR3 length: 15 amino acids. CDR1 is SGHRS, CDR2 YFSETQ, per germline. Trimming cost V 4 bases and J 0 bases, with 14 bases left between them. This CDR3 is CASSQAGALSYEQYF. The CDR3 DNA reads as TGCGCCAGCAGCCAAGCCGGGGCCCTCTCCTACGAGCAGTACTTC.

The V gene is TRBV29-1, the J gene TRBJ2-3, with D hard to call. Germline V gene sequence: CDR1 SQVTM, CDR2 ANQGSEA. V was shortened by 0 bases and J by 1 base, with 14 bases between the two germline ends. CDR3 size: 16 residues. The CDR3 DNA is TGCAGCGTTGAAGATTCCGCAGGAATCCGCACAGATACGCAGTATTTT. It codes for CSVEDSAGIRTDTQYF.